A single sample gave rise to the 32 T cell receptor beta chains below, sequenced in a study of CD8 T cells in Susac syndrome. Reverse transcription of roughly 0.5 to 1 ug RNA was carried out with random hexamers. Each CDR3 protein is one row after TCRdb ran MiXCR on the immunoSEQ multiplex PCR reads. Of 160,000 or so distinct CDR3 sequences detected, 94% appear once; the ten largest clones hold 0.12%. Sequenced material: CD4+ T cells from PBMCs. The source is a human donor with Susac syndrome.

This sequence joins TRBV5-1 and TRBJ1-1; D gene ambiguous. The CDR3 has 14 amino acids. From germline, CDR1 is SGHRS and CDR2 YFSETQ. Between the trimmed V and J ends, which lost 4 bases and 2 bases, there was a span of 12 bases. CDR3 sequence reads: CASSLTLDNTEAFF. DNA for the CDR3: TGCGCCAGCAGCCTCACTTTAGATAACACTGAAGCTTTCTTT.

V and J are TRBV18 and TRBJ2-5, with D perhaps being TRBD1 or TRBD2 (7 bases each). The CDR3 extends over 17 amino acids. CDR1 is KGHSH, CDR2 LQKENI, per germline. V was clipped by 2 bases and J by 1 base, with 17 bases between them. CDR3 residues: CASSPYGEGAVQETQYF. The DNA of the CDR3 is TGTGCCAGCTCACCATACGGGGAGGGGGCCGTCCAAGAGACCCAGTACTTC.

This rearrangement joins TRBV7-2 to TRBJ2-6, with 7 bases lining up with TRBD1. There are 16 residues in the CDR3. V was pared by 5 bases and J by 2 bases, with 6 bases of the junction left unmatched. The germline V gene has CDR1 SGHTA and CDR2 FQGNSA. The CDR3 is CASSEDRAAGANVLTF. As DNA, the CDR3 is TGTGCCAGCAGCGAAGACAGGGCTGCTGGGGCCAACGTCCTGACTTTC.

This rearrangement joins TRBV7-2 to TRBJ2-1, with D hard to call. CDR3 length: 13 amino acids. Trimming took off 2 bases at V and 2 bases at J, with 4 bases between the two ends. The germline V gene encodes CDR1 SGHTA and CDR2 FQGNSA. The CDR3 here is CASSLKPYNEQFF. CDR3 coding DNA: TGTGCCAGCAGCTTAAAGCCCTACAATGAGCAGTTCTTC.

This chain links TRBV27 with TRBJ1-2; 8 bases match TRBD1. V gave up 6 bases and J gave up 5 bases; unmatched junction bases: 11. Germline V gene lookup returns CDR1 MNHEY and CDR2 SMNVEV (reference sequence). The CDR3 covers 15 residues. The CDR3 is CASSSSGTGRYGYTF. The CDR3 DNA follows: TGTGCCAGCAGCTCATCCGGGACAGGAAGATATGGCTACACCTTC.

The rearrangement links TRBV3-1 to TRBJ1-1; D is unresolved. V was pared by 3 bases and J by 1 base, with 6 bases between. This CDR3 has 13 amino acids. Per the germline V gene, CDR1 is LGHDT and CDR2 is YNNKEL (reference sequence). CDR3 residues: CASSHEGNTEAFF. The CDR3 coding sequence is TGTGCCAGCAGCCATGAGGGGAACACTGAAGCTTTCTTT.

This chain links TRBV20-1 with TRBJ1-1, with TRBD1 as a possible D gene (5 bases). This CDR3 has 13 amino acids. In germline, CDR1 is DFQATT, CDR2 SNEGSKA (reference sequence). V was cut by 6 bases and J by 10 bases, with 21 bases left in between. CDR3 sequence (DNA): TGCAGTGCCATCGGCCGGGACCTCATAGGAGCTTTCTTT. Translated: CSAIGRDLIGAFF.

The rearrangement links TRBV5-1 to TRBJ2-1; 7 nucleotides align to TRBD1. The V and J ends lost 3 bases and 3 bases, in that order; junction bases with no gene match: 9. Germline V gene data show CDR1 as SGHRS and CDR2 as YFSETQ. There are 16 residues in the CDR3. Written as DNA, the CDR3 is TGCGCCAGCAGCTCGGGTAGGGACAGCGACTACAATGAGCAGTTCTTC. Amino acids: CASSSGRDSDYNEQFF.

The chain carries TRBV20-1 and TRBJ2-1; 8 bases map to TRBD2. V shed 1 base, J shed 13 bases, and the junction held 6 bases outside the gene matches. The CDR3 runs to 12 residues. Germline V gene lookup returns CDR1 DFQATT and CDR2 SNEGSKA (reference sequence). This CDR3 is CSARAETSEQFF. The CDR3 region has the DNA TGCAGTGCTAGAGCTGAGACTAGCGAACAGTTCTTC.

The chain employs TRBV30 and TRBJ2-1, with D tentatively TRBD1 (8 bases). The germline gives CDR1 GTSNPN, CDR2 SVGIG (reference sequence). V dropped 5 bases and J dropped 1 base, with 12 bases sitting between them. The CDR3 sequence is 14 residues long. DNA of the CDR3: TGTGCCTGGGACAGGGGAGGGTCCTACAATGAGCAGTTCTTC. Amino acids: CAWDRGGSYNEQFF.

CDR3: CASFEGQNNEQFF. DNA for the CDR3: TGCGCCAGCTTCGAGGGGCAGAACAATGAGCAGTTCTTC. V usage is TRBV5-1 and J usage is TRBJ2-1; D is possibly TRBD1 or TRBD2 (5 bases each). This CDR3 comprises 13 residues. Per the germline V gene, CDR1 is SGHRS and CDR2 is YFSETQ. V gave up 7 bases and J gave up 5 bases, with 13 bases separating them.

The chain employs TRBV6-2 or TRBV6-3 and TRBJ2-7, with a tentative D call TRBD1 (6 bases). The length of the CDR3 is 16 residues. From germline, CDR1 is MNHEY and CDR2 SVGEGT. V was clipped by 5 bases and J by 3 bases, with 20 bases between them. The CDR3 sequence: CASSRLRDTAYYEQYF. DNA for the CDR3: TGTGCCAGCAGTAGACTCCGGGACACAGCGTACTACGAGCAGTACTTC.

The J gene is TRBJ2-5, the V gene TRBV7-2; D gene unclear. CDR3 size: 14 residues. V was shortened by 4 bases and J by 2 bases, with 11 bases between the two germline ends. CDR1 SGHTA and CDR2 FQGNSA come from the germline V gene. The DNA for the CDR3 is TGTGCCAGCAGCTCTCGAAGGAGTCAAGAGACCCAGTACTTC. Encoded protein: CASSSRRSQETQYF. The full variable domain, with the rest looked up from reference TRBV7-2 and TRBJ2-5, is GAGVSQSPSNKVTEKGKDVELRCDPISGHTALYWYRQSLGQGLEFLIYFQGNSAPDKSGLPSDRFSAERTGGSVSTLTIQRTQQEDSAVYLCASSSRRSQETQYFGPGTRLLVL.

The chain uses TRBV5-1 and TRBJ2-5, with D perhaps matching TRBD2 (5 bases). CDR3 length equals 15 residues. Trimming took 4 bases from V and 1 from J, leaving 14 bases between them. Germline lookup yields CDR1 SGHRS and CDR2 YFSETQ. Here the CDR3 reads CASSPQAAPQETQYF. The CDR3 DNA reads TGCGCCAGCAGCCCCCAAGCGGCCCCCCAAGAGACCCAGTACTTC.

The gene calls are TRBV7-9 and TRBJ1-2, with D uncertain. Looked up from germline, CDR1 is SEHNR and CDR2 is FQNEAQ (reference sequence). Deletions cut 1 base from V and 8 bases from J, with 8 bases between. CDR3 length: 12 amino acids. CDR3 in DNA: TGTGCCAGCAGCTTAGACACCCGGGGCTACACCTTC. Translating it yields CASSLDTRGYTF.

V gene TRBV5-1 combines with J gene TRBJ2-1; 10 nucleotides agree with TRBD1. This CDR3 is built from 14 residues. With 0 bases clipped from V and 7 bases from J, the junction kept 1 base outside the gene matches. Germline-derived CDR1 and CDR2 are SGHRS and YFSETQ. The CDR3 DNA reads as TGCGCCAGCAGCTTGGGGGACAGGGGTAATGAGCAGTTCTTC. This codes for CASSLGDRGNEQFF.

The V and J genes are TRBV29-1 and TRBJ1-1, with a tentative D call TRBD1 (5 bases). The CDR3 is 16 residues long. The germline V gene encodes CDR1 SQVTM and CDR2 ANQGSEA. V gave up 4 bases and J gave up 1 base, with 19 bases separating them. This chain's CDR3 is CSVVPWVGHTNTEAFF. CDR3 nucleotides: TGCAGCGTTGTTCCCTGGGTTGGACACACGAACACTGAAGCTTTCTTT.

CDR3 protein: CASSLAGTTQETQYF. As DNA, the CDR3 is TGCGCCAGCAGCTTAGCCGGGACCACCCAAGAGACCCAGTACTTC. The rearrangement joins TRBV5-1 to TRBJ2-5; either TRBD1 or TRBD2 may fit D (5 bases each). Germline V gene lookup returns CDR1 SGHRS and CDR2 YFSETQ. There are 15 residues in the CDR3. Trimming stripped 2 bases from V and 1 base from J, with 12 bases between.

The CDR3 DNA is TGTGCCAGCAGCCAAGAAACAGGGGGCGCTTTCTTT. Translating gives CASSQETGGAFF. This chain links TRBV14 with TRBJ1-1; 9 nucleotides agree with TRBD1. Germline CDR1 is SGHDN and CDR2 is FVKESK. V shed 0 bases, J shed 11 bases, and the junction held 1 base outside the gene matches. The CDR3 runs 12 residues.

The V gene is TRBV20-1, the J gene TRBJ2-5; D unresolved. The CDR3 is made up of 11 amino acids. The V and J ends lost 5 bases and 5 bases respectively, with 9 bases between them. Germline V gene sequence: CDR1 DFQATT, CDR2 SNEGSKA (reference sequence). The CDR3 bases are TGCAGTGCTTTACAAAGGGAGACCCAGTACTTC. Protein sequence: CSALQRETQYF.

The chain uses TRBV2 and TRBJ1-5, with D possibly TRBD1 on 5 matching bases. Germline V gene lookup returns CDR1 SNHLY and CDR2 FYNNEI. The CDR3 totals 15 residues. Trimming took off 4 bases at V and 0 bases at J, with 10 bases between the two ends. The CDR3 DNA reads as TGTGCCAGCAGTGGGGGGGGAGATAGCAATCAGCCCCAGCATTTT. As protein: CASSGGGDSNQPQHF.

The chain carries TRBV20-1 and TRBJ2-5; possible D gene TRBD2, 5 bases. V lost 6 bases and J lost 1, with 21 bases in between. The V gene's germline CDR1 is DFQATT and CDR2 SNEGSKA (reference sequence). This CDR3 is 16 amino acids long. The CDR3 region has the DNA TGCAGTGCAAGCGGCTGGGGAACCGGGCCCCAAGAGACCCAGTACTTC. It translates to CSASGWGTGPQETQYF.

The V call is TRBV2, the J call TRBJ2-4; 9 bases fit TRBD1. The germline V gene has CDR1 SNHLY and CDR2 FYNNEI. The CDR3 contains 16 residues. V trimming: 4 bases; J trimming: 5 bases; junction bases outside the gene matches: 9. The chain's CDR3 is CASSGLINRGQNIQYF. Written as DNA, the CDR3 is TGTGCCAGCAGTGGCCTAATCAACAGGGGGCAAAACATTCAGTACTTC.

The chain joins TRBV29-1 to TRBJ1-1; D call uncertain. The germline V gene encodes CDR1 SQVTM and CDR2 ANQGSEA. CDR3 length equals 13 residues. Trimming stripped 6 bases from V and 1 base from J, with 12 bases between. DNA of the CDR3: TGCAGCGTCTATAATTCAAAGAACACTGAAGCTTTCTTT. Encoded protein: CSVYNSKNTEAFF.

The chain uses TRBV18 and TRBJ1-1; 7 bases match TRBD1. In germline, CDR1 is KGHSH, CDR2 LQKENI. The CDR3 is 14 amino acids. Losses at the gene ends were 6 bases for V and 1 base for J; bases not matched to a gene: 5. CDR3 protein: CASSLTGENTEAFF. The CDR3 bases are TGTGCCAGCTCGCTAACAGGGGAGAACACTGAAGCTTTCTTT.

This chain uses TRBV3-1 with TRBJ2-2; 7 bases agree with TRBD2. The CDR3 is made up of 15 amino acids. The trim removed 0 bases at V and 4 bases at J, leaving 2 bases unmatched. Germline V gene data show CDR1 as LGHDT and CDR2 as YNNKEL (reference sequence). The DNA for the CDR3 is TGTGCCAGCAGCCAAGAACCGGGGGGCACCGGGGAGCTGTTTTTT. Encoded protein: CASSQEPGGTGELFF. The entire variable domain, with the rest obtained from reference TRBV3-1 and TRBJ2-2, is as follows: DTAVSQTPKYLVTQMGNDKSIKCEQNLGHDTMYWYKQDSKKFLKIMFSYNNKELIINETVPNRFSPKSPDKAHLNLHINSLELGDSAVYFCASSQEPGGTGELFFGEGSRLTVL.

The chain has TRBV5-1 and TRBJ2-2; maybe TRBD2 (5 bases). V lost 9 bases and J lost 2, with 17 bases in between. The CDR3 contains 15 residues. Per the germline V gene, CDR1 is SGHRS and CDR2 is YFSETQ. CDR3 nucleotide sequence: TGCGCCACCAAAGGGAGTACGGTAAACACCGGGGAGCTGTTTTTT. Encoded protein: CATKGSTVNTGELFF.

The chain combines TRBV29-1 with TRBJ1-5; D remains unclear. The CDR3 has 15 residues. The germline gives CDR1 SQVTM, CDR2 ANQGSEA. The V and J ends lost 2 bases and 0 bases respectively, with 11 bases between them. CDR3 residues: CSVETGKGSNQPQHF. CDR3 DNA sequence: TGCAGCGTTGAAACGGGGAAAGGTAGCAATCAGCCCCAGCATTTT.

The chain combines TRBV4-2 with TRBJ2-5, with no clear D. Germline lookup yields CDR1 LGHNA and CDR2 YNFKEQ. V shed 0 bases and J shed 1 base, with 9 bases lying between them. There are 15 residues in the CDR3. DNA for the CDR3: TGTGCCAGCAGCCAAGATGCGGTGGGCCAAGAGACCCAGTACTTC. Its translation is CASSQDAVGQETQYF.

The chain recombines TRBV15 with TRBJ2-6; D is uncertain. Deletions cut 0 bases from V and 0 bases from J, with 3 bases between. This CDR3 comprises 15 residues. Germline V gene data show CDR1 as LNHNV and CDR2 as YYDKDF (reference sequence). CDR3 amino acids: CATSRDFSGANVLTF. The DNA for the CDR3 is TGTGCCACCAGCAGAGATTTCTCTGGGGCCAACGTCCTGACTTTC.

CDR3 nucleotide sequence: TGTGCCAGCAGCTTAGGGGACCGATACTCGGCTGGCTACACCTTC. Translated, it gives CASSLGDRYSAGYTF. The chain employs TRBV7-9 and TRBJ1-2; weak D call: TRBD1 (5 bases). The CDR3 sequence is 15 residues long. The germline V gene has CDR1 SEHNR and CDR2 FQNEAQ (reference sequence). V was clipped by 1 base and J by 7 bases, with 16 bases between them.

The chain has TRBV2 and TRBJ1-1; D gene ambiguous. CDR1 and CDR2 (germline): SNHLY, FYNNEI. V was shortened by 1 base and J by 4 bases, with 13 bases between the two germline ends. The CDR3 consists of 15 residues. The CDR3 loop is CASSEEVGSVTEAFF. CDR3 DNA: TGTGCCAGCAGTGAAGAGGTGGGTTCGGTCACTGAAGCTTTCTTT. Looking up the rest from reference TRBV2 and TRBJ1-1 gives the full variable domain: EPEVTQTPSHQVTQMGQEVILRCVPISNHLYFYWYRQILGQKVEFLVSFYNNEISEKSEIFDDQFSVERPDGSNFTLKIRSTKLEDSAMYFCASSEEVGSVTEAFFGQGTRLTVV.